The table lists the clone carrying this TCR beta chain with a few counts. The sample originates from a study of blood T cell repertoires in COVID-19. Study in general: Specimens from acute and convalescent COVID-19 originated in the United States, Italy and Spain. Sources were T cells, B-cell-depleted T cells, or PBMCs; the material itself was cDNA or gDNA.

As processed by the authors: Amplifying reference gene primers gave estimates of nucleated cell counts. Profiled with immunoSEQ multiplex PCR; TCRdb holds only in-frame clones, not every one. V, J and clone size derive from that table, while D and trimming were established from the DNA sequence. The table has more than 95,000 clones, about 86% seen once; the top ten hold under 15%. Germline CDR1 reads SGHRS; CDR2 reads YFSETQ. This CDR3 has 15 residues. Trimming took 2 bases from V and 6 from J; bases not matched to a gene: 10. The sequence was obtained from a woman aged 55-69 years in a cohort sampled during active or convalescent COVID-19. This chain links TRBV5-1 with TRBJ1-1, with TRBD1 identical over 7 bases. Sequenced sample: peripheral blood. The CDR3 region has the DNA TGCGCCAGCAGCTTAAGACAGGGTCGGAGCGCTGAAGCTTTCTTT. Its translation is CASSLRQGRSAEAFF.